Below, 28 T cell receptor beta chains from the same sample are listed, as sequenced in a study of cytomegalovirus exposure and HLA in healthy donors. PCR employed 60 Vbeta and 13 Jbeta primers. Some clones are missing from TCRdb's copy, which holds only in-frame ones; the method was immunoSEQ multiplex PCR. The repertoire holds 250,000 to 350,000 clones, with about 87% as singletons. Sequencing was done on a sample of PBMCs. All receptors come from a woman in her late teens or twenties in good health and CMV-seronegative.

V and J are TRBV6-6 and TRBJ2-7, with 8 bases lining up with TRBD1. The CDR3 has 15 amino acids. Trimming at V came to 0 bases and at J to 3 bases, leaving 4 bases not matched to a gene. Germline lookup yields CDR1 MNHNY and CDR2 SVGAGI (reference sequence). Written as DNA, the CDR3 is TGTGCCAGCAGTTACTCCCCCGGACAGGGCTACGAGCAGTACTTC. This codes for CASSYSPGQGYEQYF.

The V gene is TRBV6-5, the J gene TRBJ1-2; 7 bases match TRBD1. J gave up 4 bases and V 6 bases, and 2 bases lay outside the gene matches. Germline V gene sequence: CDR1 MNHEY, CDR2 SVGAGI. This CDR3 is built from 12 residues. CDR3 sequence: CASRGDSYGYTF. The DNA for the CDR3 is TGTGCCAGCAGGGGGGACAGCTATGGCTACACCTTC.

This chain joins TRBV2 and TRBJ2-7, with 7 bases matching TRBD1. This CDR3 contains 15 residues. In germline, CDR1 is SNHLY, CDR2 FYNNEI. The junction had 6 bases not matched to a gene; V was cut back by 0 bases and J by 4 bases. The CDR3 DNA reads TGTGCCAGCAGTGAAGCTCCCGGACAGGCTTACGAGCAGTACTTC. Translation: CASSEAPGQAYEQYF. The full variable domain, completed using reference TRBV2 and TRBJ2-7, is EPEVTQTPSHQVTQMGQEVILRCVPISNHLYFYWYRQILGQKVEFLVSFYNNEISEKSEIFDDQFSVERPDGSNFTLKIRSTKLEDSAMYFCASSEAPGQAYEQYFGPGTRLTVT.

The chain couples TRBV27 to TRBJ1-1; 7 bases are shared with TRBD1. Per the germline V gene, CDR1 is MNHEY and CDR2 is SMNVEV (reference sequence). The CDR3 length is 13 residues. J gave up 4 bases and V 4 bases, and 3 bases lay outside the gene matches. The CDR3 region has the DNA TGTGCCAGCAGTTATACAGGGGCCACTGAAGCTTTCTTT. Translating it yields CASSYTGATEAFF.

The gene calls are TRBV2 and TRBJ2-4; 10 nucleotides match TRBD2. Germline lookup yields CDR1 SNHLY and CDR2 FYNNEI. The ends lost 4 bases at V and 0 bases at J; junction bases unmatched: 12. The length of the CDR3 is 19 residues. CDR3 amino acids: CASSVSTSGEPLAKNIQYF. In nucleotides, the CDR3 is TGTGCCAGCAGTGTTTCTACTAGCGGGGAACCCTTAGCCAAAAACATTCAGTACTTC. The variable domain in full, with the rest retrieved from reference TRBV2 and TRBJ2-4, is EPEVTQTPSHQVTQMGQEVILRCVPISNHLYFYWYRQILGQKVEFLVSFYNNEISEKSEIFDDQFSVERPDGSNFTLKIRSTKLEDSAMYFCASSVSTSGEPLAKNIQYFGAGTRLSVL.

This chain uses TRBV9 with TRBJ2-3, with D unclear. CDR1 and CDR2 from the germline V gene are SGDLS and YYNGEE. This CDR3 is built from 15 residues. V was cut by 1 base and J by 0 bases, with 9 bases left in between. The CDR3 sequence is CASSVLPSSTDTQYF. The DNA for the CDR3 is TGTGCCAGCAGCGTACTTCCGAGTAGCACAGATACGCAGTATTTT.

The rearrangement joins TRBV27 to TRBJ2-1; the match to TRBD2 covers 9 bases. Germline V gives CDR1 MNHEY, CDR2 SMNVEV (reference sequence). There are 18 residues in the CDR3. Trimming removed 2 bases from V and 0 bases from J; junction bases left unmatched: 8. CDR3 nucleotide sequence: TGTGCCAGCAGTTTACTAGCGGGAAAATCAAGCTCCTACAATGAGCAGTTCTTC. It encodes CASSLLAGKSSSYNEQFF.

The rearrangement uses TRBV10-1 and TRBJ2-1; TRBD1 might be the D (6 bases). CDR1 and CDR2 (germline): WNHNN, SYGVQD (reference sequence). The CDR3 is 15 amino acids. V was pared by 2 bases and J by 8 bases, with 16 bases between. The CDR3 here is CASSERRAHRDEQFF. CDR3 nucleotide sequence: TGCGCCAGCAGTGAGCGACGGGCCCACAGGGATGAGCAGTTCTTC.

This chain uses TRBV6-6 with TRBJ1-1; D is perhaps TRBD1 (5 bases). The CDR3 loop spans 13 amino acids. Germline V gene lookup returns CDR1 MNHNY and CDR2 SVGAGI (reference sequence). With 7 bases removed from V and 1 base from J, the gap between germline ends came to 10 bases. This CDR3 is CASTMTENTEAFF. The DNA for the CDR3 is TGTGCCAGCACCATGACAGAGAACACTGAAGCTTTCTTT.

V gene TRBV5-4 combines with J gene TRBJ2-1, with a possible D match to TRBD2 (5 bases). Trimming took 0 bases from V and 7 from J, leaving 17 bases between them. This CDR3 is built from 16 residues. The V gene's germline CDR1 is SGHNT and CDR2 YYREEE (reference sequence). In DNA form, the CDR3 reads TGTGCCAGCAGCTTGGAAGGGAATAGTCGGAGGAATGAGCAGTTCTTC. It is translated as CASSLEGNSRRNEQFF.

The genes are TRBV6-5 and TRBJ2-7, with a tentative D call TRBD1 (6 bases). The CDR3 is made up of 14 amino acids. Germline V CDR1 and CDR2: MNHEY, SVGAGI. V was trimmed by 5 bases and J by 2 bases, leaving 13 bases between them. The CDR3 coding sequence is TGTGCCAGCAGTGAAGAGGGGGAAACCTACGAGCAGTACTTC. This encodes CASSEEGETYEQYF.

In its sample, this clone was seen once. The V and J genes are TRBV4-1 and TRBJ2-2; the D is unclear. Per germline, CDR1 MGHRA and CDR2 YSYEKL. Trimming left V 1 base short and J 7 bases short, with 13 bases between. This CDR3 comprises 15 residues. The CDR3 protein is CASSQVVEDFGELFF. CDR3 sequence (DNA): TGCGCCAGCAGCCAAGTAGTAGAGGATTTCGGGGAGCTGTTTTTT.

V and J are TRBV11-2 and TRBJ1-5, with D hard to call. V lost 2 bases and J lost 1, with 6 bases in between. Germline V CDR1 and CDR2: SGHAT, FQNNGV. This CDR3 spans 14 amino acids. CDR3 sequence: CASSLSQSNQPQHF. The CDR3 DNA follows: TGTGCCAGCAGCTTAAGTCAGAGCAATCAGCCCCAGCATTTT. Supplemented by reference TRBV11-2 and TRBJ1-5, the full variable domain reads EAGVAQSPRYKIIEKRQSVAFWCNPISGHATLYWYQQILGQGPKLLIQFQNNGVVDDSQLPKDRFSAERLKGVDSTLKIQPAKLEDSAVYLCASSLSQSNQPQHFGDGTRLSIL.

J is TRBJ1-1 and V is TRBV9; no reliable D call. Looked up from germline, CDR1 is SGDLS and CDR2 is YYNGEE. This CDR3 has 13 residues. Trimming stripped 1 base from V and 1 base from J, with 5 bases between. The CDR3 DNA reads as TGTGCCAGCAGCGTAACTCAGAACACTGAAGCTTTCTTT. Amino acid sequence: CASSVTQNTEAFF.

The chain is built from TRBV2 and TRBJ2-5; 7 bases are shared with TRBD1. The DNA matches TRBJ2-7 better at its end, which makes the J call doubtful. This CDR3 spans 15 amino acids. Germline assignment: CDR1 SNHLY and CDR2 FYNNEI. The CDR3 loop is CASSTRRDSPYEQYF. The DNA of the CDR3 is TGTGCCAGCAGCACTCGCCGGGACAGCCCCTACGAGCAGTACTTC.

The chain couples TRBV5-1 to TRBJ2-5; TRBD1 matches 10 bases. Judging by the DNA end, TRBJ2-7 fits better; the J call may be wrong. Germline CDR1 reads SGHRS; CDR2 reads YFSETQ. The CDR3 is made up of 14 amino acids. CDR3 residues: CASKSGQGIYEQYF. The CDR3 nucleotides are TGCGCCAGCAAGTCGGGACAGGGGATCTACGAGCAGTACTTC.

The chain recombines TRBV6-5 with TRBJ1-1, with D tentatively TRBD1 (5 bases). The CDR3 contains 15 residues. The V gene's germline CDR1 is MNHEY and CDR2 SVGAGI. The V end was cut by 11 bases, the J end by 6 bases, with 25 bases between. The CDR3 DNA reads TGTGCCTGCCGAACCCAAAGTTCCCAACAGGCTGAAGCTTTCTTT. Residues: CACRTQSSQQAEAFF.

The chain recombines TRBV7-9 with TRBJ2-5; 7 bases align to TRBD1. The J call is in doubt because the DNA end fits TRBJ2-7 better. This CDR3 is built from 15 residues. The germline CDR1 and CDR2 sequences are SEHNR and FQNEAQ (reference sequence). The CDR3 coding sequence is TGTGCCAGCAGCTTAGAGGACAGGTCCCCCTACGAGCAGTACTTC. Translating it yields CASSLEDRSPYEQYF.

The chain recombines TRBV5-4 with TRBJ1-2; D is undetermined. In germline, CDR1 is SGHNT, CDR2 YYREEE (reference sequence). The CDR3 has 15 amino acids. The germline V and J ends were trimmed by 4 bases and 0 bases, with 13 bases remaining between them. The DNA for the CDR3 is TGTGCCAGCAGCCTCCGAGGCACTTCTAACTATGGCTACACCTTC. This codes for CASSLRGTSNYGYTF. Together with reference TRBV5-4 and TRBJ1-2, the CDR3 gives the full variable domain: ETGVTQSPTHLIKTRGQQVTLRCSSQSGHNTVSWYQQALGQGPQFIFQYYREEENGRGNFPPRFSGLQFPNYSSELNVNALELDDSALYLCASSLRGTSNYGYTFGSGTRLTVV.

The chain joins TRBV6-6 to TRBJ2-2; no clear D. Germline V gene lookup returns CDR1 MNHNY and CDR2 SVGAGI (reference sequence). Trimming cost V 8 bases and J 1 base, with 5 bases left between them. CDR3 length equals 12 residues. The CDR3 is CASLENTGELFF. The CDR3 DNA follows: TGTGCCAGCTTAGAGAACACCGGGGAGCTGTTTTTT.

The J gene is TRBJ2-5, the V gene TRBV7-7; 8 bases are a match to TRBD1. The CDR3 is 15 residues long. The germline V gene encodes CDR1 SSHAT and CDR2 FNYEAQ (reference sequence). The CDR3 is CAIIVTTGAGETQYF. CDR3 in DNA: TGTGCTATTATCGTCACGACAGGGGCGGGAGAGACCCAGTACTTC. The variable domain in full, completed from reference TRBV7-7 and TRBJ2-5, reads GAGVSQSPRYKVTKRGQDVTLRCDPISSHATLYWYQQALGQGPEFLTYFNYEAQPDKSGLPSDRFSAERPEGSISTLTIQRTEQRDSAMYRCAIIVTTGAGETQYFGPGTRLLVL.

V is TRBV7-3 and J is TRBJ2-1; D perhaps matches TRBD1 (6 bases). The CDR3 has 15 residues. Germline V lookup: CDR1 SGHTA, CDR2 FQGTGA. V shed 4 bases and J shed 0 bases, with 10 bases lying between them. The CDR3 sequence is CASSYQGSSYNEQFF. The DNA for the CDR3 is TGTGCCAGCAGCTATCAGGGGAGCTCCTACAATGAGCAGTTCTTC.

This chain connects TRBV30 to TRBJ1-2; TRBD1 is a possible D gene (5 bases). Trimming removed 5 bases at V and 7 bases at J, with 11 bases between. This CDR3 region has 11 residues. Germline values: CDR1 GTSNPN, CDR2 SVGIG (reference sequence). The CDR3 here is CAWGAGGGYTF. The CDR3 coding sequence is TGTGCCTGGGGAGCCGGGGGTGGCTACACCTTC.

The rearrangement uses TRBV5-1 and TRBJ1-2; D may be TRBD1 (6 bases). This CDR3 has 15 residues. Germline CDR1 and CDR2: SGHRS and YFSETQ. The ends were cut back, 1 base at V and 2 bases at J, with 12 bases in the middle. The CDR3 bases are TGCGCCAGCAGCTTGCTACCGGACAGCAACTATGGCTACACCTTC. This encodes CASSLLPDSNYGYTF.

V gene TRBV7-9 combines with J gene TRBJ1-2; D perhaps matches TRBD1 (6 bases). CDR1 is SEHNR, CDR2 FQNEAQ, per germline (reference sequence). This CDR3 spans 13 amino acids. Trimming took 0 bases from V and 7 from J, leaving 9 bases between them. The CDR3 here is CASSLAGDTGYTF. CDR3 DNA sequence: TGTGCCAGCAGCTTAGCAGGGGACACTGGCTACACCTTC. The full variable domain, completed using reference TRBV7-9 and TRBJ1-2, is DTGVSQNPRHKITKRGQNVTFRCDPISEHNRLYWYRQTLGQGPEFLTYFQNEAQLEKSRLLSDRFSAERPKGSFSTLEIQRTEQGDSAMYLCASSLAGDTGYTFGSGTRLTVV.

The V and J genes are TRBV19 and TRBJ1-1; no firm D call. This CDR3 contains 16 residues. Trimming cost V 7 bases and J 0 bases, with 18 bases left between them. Germline CDR1 LNHDA, CDR2 SQIVND (reference sequence). The chain's CDR3 is CASTSRVRGMNTEAFF. The CDR3 bases are TGTGCCAGTACTTCAAGAGTGAGAGGGATGAACACTGAAGCTTTCTTT.

CDR3: CASSRTSAHNNEQFF. CDR3 coding DNA: TGTGCCAGCAGTCGTACTAGCGCCCACAACAATGAGCAGTTCTTC. J is TRBJ2-1 and V is TRBV6-5, with 7 bases that match TRBD2. This CDR3 has 15 residues. V lost 5 bases to trimming and J lost 5 bases; unmatched junction nucleotides: 9. Germline lookup yields CDR1 MNHEY and CDR2 SVGAGI.

This chain connects TRBV7-6 to TRBJ1-1; D is possibly TRBD1 (6 bases). The germline V gene encodes CDR1 SGHVS and CDR2 FNYEAQ. The ends were cut back, 4 bases at V and 7 bases at J, with 7 bases in the middle. The CDR3 length is 11 residues. The CDR3 reads CASSSGVEAFF. CDR3 in DNA: TGTGCCAGCAGCTCAGGGGTTGAAGCTTTCTTT. The variable domain in full, with the rest retrieved from reference TRBV7-6 and TRBJ1-1, is GAGVSQSPRYKVTKRGQDVALRCDPISGHVSLYWYRQALGQGPEFLTYFNYEAQQDKSGLPNDRFSAERPEGSISTLTIQRTEQRDSAMYRCASSSGVEAFFGQGTRLTVV.